The 12 T cell receptor beta chains listed next were all sequenced from one sample in a study of spatial heterogeneity in lung cancer. Described time point: sample taken at primary tumor resection. Sequencing was performed on whole RNA extracted from tumor and nontumor lung tissue, or from frozen PBMC, and the material was left unsorted. Each CDR3 protein gets one entry after TCRdb re-called the 5' RACE reads with MiXCR. The data contain under 50,000 distinct CDR3 sequences, 4% to 6% of them singletons. Specimen: PBMCs, collected at surgery. All receptors derive from a female donor with early-stage non-small cell lung cancer.

This clonotype was seen more than once but under ten times. This chain joins TRBV6-1 and TRBJ2-2; 7 bases agree with TRBD2. Germline loops: CDR1 MNHNS, CDR2 SASEGT. The CDR3 contains 15 residues. The trim removed 1 base at V and 4 bases at J, leaving 3 bases unmatched. In nucleotides, the CDR3 is TGTGCCAGCAGTGAAGTGGGGGGGTCCACCGGGGAGCTGTTTTTT. It encodes CASSEVGGSTGELFF.

V usage is TRBV7-2 and J usage is TRBJ2-7, with D uncertain. V was trimmed by 5 bases and J by 7 bases, leaving 18 bases between them. Germline loops: CDR1 SGHTA, CDR2 FQGNSA. The CDR3 contains 14 residues. The CDR3 region has the DNA TGTGCCAGCAGCGCGTCTCAAGGCTACGGGGAGCAGTACTTC. Its translation: CASSASQGYGEQYF.

This clonotype has just a few counts. V and J are TRBV5-1 and TRBJ2-2, with TRBD2 matching over 7 bases. The CDR3 sequence is 13 residues long. Unmatched junction bases numbered 2, after V lost 3 bases and J lost 6 bases. Per the germline V gene, CDR1 is SGHRS and CDR2 is YFSETQ. In DNA form, the CDR3 reads TGCGCCAGCAGCTGGGCGGGAGCCGGGGAGCTGTTTTTT. It translates to CASSWAGAGELFF. Based on the CDR3 plus reference TRBV5-1 and TRBJ2-2, the full variable domain is KAGVTQTPRYLIKTRGQQVTLSCSPISGHRSVSWYQQTPGQGLQFLFEYFSETQRNKGNFPGRFSGRQFSNSRSEMNVSTLELGDSALYLCASSWAGAGELFFGEGSRLTVL.

The chain joins TRBV6-5 to TRBJ2-3; tentatively, D is TRBD1 (6 bases). CDR1 is MNHEY and CDR2 is SVGAGI in the germline V gene. CDR3 length: 14 residues. V was cut by 0 bases and J by 5 bases, with 9 bases left in between. In DNA, the CDR3 is TGTGCCAGCAGTTACTCGGGGGCCCTAGATACGCAGTATTTT. Residues: CASSYSGALDTQYF.

This clonotype occurred many times. The rearrangement uses TRBV7-6 and TRBJ2-3; D is undetermined. In germline, CDR1 is SGHVS, CDR2 FNYEAQ. V was trimmed by 5 bases and J by 4 bases, leaving 7 bases between them. The length of the CDR3 is 12 residues. The CDR3 DNA reads as TGTGCCAGCAGCCCAGAAGCAGATACGCAGTATTTT. This sequence encodes CASSPEADTQYF.

This clonotype was detected ten times or more. The chain links TRBV2 to TRBJ2-7; 7 nucleotides line up with TRBD1. This CDR3 comprises 14 residues. CDR1 and CDR2 from the germline V gene are SNHLY and FYNNEI. Losses at the gene ends were 3 bases for V and 2 bases for J; bases not matched to a gene: 4. The CDR3 DNA sequence: TGTGCCAGCAGTGAGAGGGGGCCCGCCTACGAGCAGTACTTC. The encoded protein is CASSERGPAYEQYF.

This clonotype has ten or more counts. This rearrangement joins TRBV7-3 to TRBJ1-6; TRBD1 matches 8 bases. V lost 2 bases to trimming and J lost 11 bases; unmatched junction nucleotides: 5. Germline V CDR1 and CDR2: SGHTA, FQGTGA. The length of the CDR3 is 14 residues. CDR3 in DNA: TGTGCCAGCAGCTTAGGACAGGGTCGCACACCCCTCCACTTT. Translating gives CASSLGQGRTPLHF. The full variable domain, its missing parts supplied by reference TRBV7-3 and TRBJ1-6, is GAGVSQTPSNKVTEKGKYVELRCDPISGHTALYWYRQSLGQGPEFLIYFQGTGAADDSGLPNDRFFAVRPEGSVSTLKIQRTERGDSAVYLCASSLGQGRTPLHFGNGTRLTVT.

The V call is TRBV12-3 or TRBV12-4, the J call TRBJ2-1; D perhaps matches TRBD2 (5 bases). Trimming pared 2 bases from V and 0 bases from J, leaving 11 bases between. The CDR3 totals 16 residues. The CDR3 protein is CASSLRRRSSYNEQFF. DNA of the CDR3: TGTGCCAGCAGTTTAAGGCGGAGGAGCTCCTACAATGAGCAGTTCTTC.

This clonotype was detected ten times or more. The chain is built from TRBV6-1 and TRBJ1-2, with a weak D call TRBD1 (5 bases). The length of the CDR3 is 13 residues. V was cut by 6 bases and J by 2 bases, with 10 bases left in between. The germline V gene has CDR1 MNHNS and CDR2 SASEGT. CDR3 DNA sequence: TGTGCCAGCAGAACTGGGGGGAACTATGGCTACACCTTC. Translation: CASRTGGNYGYTF.

At least ten counts were recorded for this clonotype. The junction and the germline gene differ at one end; a read error may be behind it. The CDR3 loop is CSVEGQGVGETQYF. CDR3 DNA sequence: TGCAGCGTAGAAGGACAGGGGGTTGGAGAGACCCAGTACTTC. This chain connects TRBV29-1 to TRBJ2-5; 10 bases match TRBD1. This CDR3 is built from 14 residues. Germline CDR1 SQVTM, CDR2 ANQGSEA. Full variable domain (remainder filled in from reference TRBV29-1 and TRBJ2-5): SAVISQKPSRDICQRGTSLTIQCQVDSQVTMMFWYRQQPGQSLTLIATANQGSEATYESGFVIDKFPISRPNLTFSTLTVSNMSPEDSSIYLCSVEGQGVGETQYFGPGTRLLVL.

At least ten counts were recorded for this clonotype. This chain uses TRBV9 with TRBJ1-1; possibly TRBD1 for D (5 bases). The CDR3 runs to 15 residues. Trimming stripped 0 bases from V and 5 bases from J, with 14 bases between. Germline V lookup: CDR1 SGDLS, CDR2 YYNGEE. CDR3 residues: CASSVEGTGGTEAFF. In nucleotides, the CDR3 is TGTGCCAGCAGCGTAGAGGGGACGGGAGGGACTGAAGCTTTCTTT.

At least ten counts were recorded for this clonotype. The genes are TRBV15 and TRBJ2-6; either TRBD1 or TRBD2 may fit D (6 bases each). Trimming cost V 1 base and J 2 bases, with 9 bases left between them. CDR3 length: 16 amino acids. Germline lookup yields CDR1 LNHNV and CDR2 YYDKDF (reference sequence). The CDR3 DNA sequence: TGTGCCACCAGCAGAGGAGGGGGGCCTGGGGCCAACGTCCTGACTTTC. This translates into CATSRGGGPGANVLTF. The whole variable domain, remainder taken from reference TRBV15 and TRBJ2-6, is DAMVIQNPRYQVTQFGKPVTLSCSQTLNHNVMYWYQQKSSQAPKLLFHYYDKDFNNEADTPDNFQSRRPNTSFCFLDIRSPGLGDTAMYLCATSRGGGPGANVLTFGAGSRLTVL.